A single sample gave rise to the 6 T cell receptor beta chains below, sequenced in a study of control samples from healthy donors and cancer patients. Assay used: immunoSEQ multiplex PCR; TCRdb lists only in-frame clones, some missing. The table includes around 120,000 clones, about 92% detected once. Sample: PBMCs. The receptors were sampled from a man aged 50 or older with head and neck cancer.

This rearrangement joins TRBV5-1 to TRBJ2-3; the match to TRBD1 covers 7 bases. The germline CDR1 and CDR2 sequences are SGHRS and YFSETQ. This CDR3 spans 14 amino acids. The junction had 7 bases not matched to a gene; V was cut back by 4 bases and J by 5 bases. The CDR3 DNA sequence: TGCGCCAGCAGCGTTACAGGGGACCAAGATACGCAGTATTTT. This translates into CASSVTGDQDTQYF.

The V gene is TRBV11-3, the J gene TRBJ1-1; a weak D match, TRBD1 (6 bases). Germline lookup yields CDR1 SGHNT and CDR2 YENEEA. The CDR3 has 13 residues. V was shortened by 5 bases and J by 2 bases, with 9 bases between the two germline ends. The CDR3, as DNA: TGTGCCAGCAGCAGGACAGCAAACACTGAAGCTTTCTTT. Its translation is CASSRTANTEAFF.

This clone was observed once. The chain is built from TRBV5-5 and TRBJ2-2; 8 positions agree with TRBD2. The CDR3 is 15 amino acids. Germline CDR1 SGHKS, CDR2 YYEKEE (reference sequence). V lost 3 bases, J lost 1 base, and 2 bases stayed unmatched. The CDR3 DNA is TGTGCCAGCAGCTCACTAGCGGAGAACACCGGGGAGCTGTTTTTT. This encodes CASSSLAENTGELFF.

CDR3 sequence (DNA): TGTGCCAGCTCCCCGAGTCCGGGACAGGGGGTTACCCTCCACTTT. Translated, it gives CASSPSPGQGVTLHF. The chain has TRBV18 and TRBJ1-6, with 11 bases lining up with TRBD1. Germline V lookup: CDR1 KGHSH, CDR2 LQKENI. This CDR3 comprises 15 residues. J was trimmed by 14 bases and V by 6 bases; bases with no gene match: 12.

This rearrangement joins TRBV19 to TRBJ1-5; D is uncertain. V shed 7 bases and J shed 4 bases, with 17 bases lying between them. The CDR3 has 15 residues. Looked up from germline, CDR1 is LNHDA and CDR2 is SQIVND (reference sequence). CDR3 DNA: TGTGCCAGTATTGGGAGTGGCAAGGGAAATCAGCCCCAGCATTTT. This encodes CASIGSGKGNQPQHF.

V and J are TRBV3-1 (or the pseudogene TRBV3-2) and TRBJ2-3; perhaps TRBD2 as D (5 bases). Trimming cost V 3 bases and J 3 bases, with 13 bases left between them. The CDR3 has 15 residues. Per germline, CDR1 LGHDT and CDR2 YNNKEL (reference sequence). The CDR3 reads CASSHYVGVTDTQYF. The CDR3, as DNA: TGTGCCAGCAGCCACTACGTCGGGGTGACAGATACGCAGTATTTT.